The following is a T cell receptor (beta chain) sequence with its context. The antigen it recognizes is unknown. Base quality data are lacking; no much larger clone is found one base away. The collaborating institutions used their own protocols to collect whole blood in K2EDTA tubes. For TCRbeta analysis, collaborator samples were shipped as frozen whole blood, as isolated PBMCs, or as DNA extracted from either sample type. These data are taken from a study of blood T cell repertoires in COVID-19 (dated by TCRdb to about 2020). About the study as a whole: Samples from collaborators originated in the United States, Italy and Spain and spanned both the acute and convalescent phases of COVID-19. The dataset comprised deeply sampled blood TCRbeta repertoires from subjects exposed to, actively infected with, or recovered from COVID-19. The samples were drawn from the first 160 participants of the ongoing ImmuneRACE study and from more than 1,000 subjects provided by 6 global collaborators. The prospective study material was composed of cDNA or gDNA derived from T cells, B-cell-depleted T cells, or PBMCs. HLA class I and class II types, where available, came from metadata supplied by the sample provider rather than from assay-based typing. A de-identified subject ID, COVID-19 status, age in years and sex were almost always included in the sample metadata. The repertoires were made available in a free public database intended to serve as a resource for research on the immune response to SARS-CoV-2.

The immunoSEQ Assay, a bias-controlled multiplex PCR, was used to amplify TCRbeta CDR3 regions from genomic DNA. The authors' analysis ran thus. The number of nucleated cells in each sample was estimated from the amplification of reference gene primers within the assay. To quantify the absolute abundance of each unique TCRbeta CDR3 rearrangement, sequence reads were collapsed and filtered. For each sample, productive Simpson clonality was calculated by taking the square root of Simpson's diversity index across productive rearrangements. TCRdb re-hosts the immuneACCESS table, in-frame sequences only. Its copies lack some clones; in the studies checked, an unresolved V gene accounts for under half of them, and the cause for the rest is not known. V and J calls and clone size are copied from that table; D and trimming were computed from the DNA. Across this sample there are around 99,000 clones, with approximately 90% seen only once. Roughly 5% of the sample is held by the ten biggest clonotypes.

Study-wide conclusions, independent of this receptor: Clinical and demographic metadata were provided uncurated, with the amount varying by source and participant.

Sequences MNHEY (CDR1) and SMNVEV (CDR2) are obtained from the germline V gene (reference sequence). The CDR3 contains 16 residues, cysteine and phenylalanine counted. Only the CDR3 part of the read is kept: 48 bases, read in frame from the first base. At the junction V is shortened by 4 bases and J by 2 bases; bases outside the gene matches: 10. Recombination connected TRBV27 to TRBJ2-5; TRBD2 lines up with 7 middle nucleotides. The source of this sequence is a man between 45 and 60 years old with acute or convalescent COVID-19. Sequencing used peripheral blood. This receptor has the CDR3 CASSSSAGNYQETQYF. The DNA sequence is given as TGTGCCAGCAGTTCCTCAGCGGGGAATTATCAAGAGACCCAGTACTTC.